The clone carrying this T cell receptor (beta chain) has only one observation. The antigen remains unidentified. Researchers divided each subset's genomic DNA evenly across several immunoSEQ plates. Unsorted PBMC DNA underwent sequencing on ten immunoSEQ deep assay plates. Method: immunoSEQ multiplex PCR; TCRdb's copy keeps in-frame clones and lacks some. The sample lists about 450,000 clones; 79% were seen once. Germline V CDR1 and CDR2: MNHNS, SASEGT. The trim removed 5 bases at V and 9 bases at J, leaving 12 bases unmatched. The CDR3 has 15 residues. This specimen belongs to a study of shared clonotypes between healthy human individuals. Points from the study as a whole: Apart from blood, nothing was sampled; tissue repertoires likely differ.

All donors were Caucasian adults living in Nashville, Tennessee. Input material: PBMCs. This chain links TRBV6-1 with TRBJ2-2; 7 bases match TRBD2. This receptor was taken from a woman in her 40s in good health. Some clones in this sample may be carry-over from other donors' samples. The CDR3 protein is CASSPWGTTNRELFF. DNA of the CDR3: TGTGCCAGCAGTCCCTGGGGGACTACCAACCGGGAGCTGTTTTTT.